A single sample gave rise to the 6 T cell receptor beta chains below, sequenced in a study of regulatory T cells in long-lasting Graves disease. Time point defined: newly diagnosed GD, antithyroid drugs for less than 3 months. The TCR library used RNA extracted from PBMCs. iRepertoire HTBI primers and Arm-PCR of CDR3 regions built TCR beta libraries. MiXCR, run by TCRdb on the multiplex PCR reads, gives a single entry per CDR3 protein. The sample records approximately 470,000 distinct CDR3 sequences, 15% to 20% being singletons. The data were also submitted as part of a second study, on T cells in Graves' hyperthyroidism and ophthalmopathy.

The source material was peripheral blood mononuclear cells (PBMCs), sampled at new diagnosis, from a patient treated with antithyroid drugs. All receptors derive from a man aged 35-49 years with Graves disease.

This clonotype has only a few counts. The J gene is TRBJ1-6, the V gene TRBV30; 8 nucleotides match TRBD1. Germline lookup yields CDR1 GTSNPN and CDR2 SVGIG (reference sequence). This CDR3 is 18 amino acids long. With V trimmed by 3 bases and J by 0 bases, 10 bases remained unmatched. Here the CDR3 reads CAWRDRARGGSYNSPLHF. As DNA, the CDR3 is TGTGCCTGGAGGGACAGGGCACGGGGCGGCTCCTATAATTCACCCCTCCACTTT.

This clonotype turned up a few times. The chain combines TRBV28 with TRBJ2-3; a weak D match, TRBD1 (8 bases). Trimming cost V 3 bases and J 2 bases, with 21 bases left between them. The CDR3 has 18 amino acids. CDR1 and CDR2 from the germline V gene are MDHEN and SYDVKM. This CDR3 is CASSFPLGQGLITDTQYF. The CDR3, as DNA: TGTGCCAGCAGTTTCCCCCTTGGACAGGGACTAATCACAGATACGCAGTATTTT.

The chain joins TRBV5-1 to TRBJ2-2; D is unclear. There are 14 residues in the CDR3. Germline-derived CDR1 and CDR2 are SGHRS and YFSETQ. Trimming took off 0 bases at V and 5 bases at J, with 8 bases between the two ends. The DNA for the CDR3 is TGCGCCAGCAGCTTGGAGACGCTAACCGGGGAGCTGTTTTTT. It translates to CASSLETLTGELFF.

This clonotype occurred a few times. The J gene is TRBJ2-7, the V gene TRBV6-1, with 9 bases that match TRBD1. With 7 bases clipped from V and 2 bases from J, the junction kept 9 bases outside the gene matches. This CDR3 comprises 15 residues. Germline V lookup: CDR1 MNHNS, CDR2 SASEGT. This chain's CDR3 is CASKTAGTGTYEQYF. The CDR3 nucleotides are TGTGCCAGCAAAACCGCCGGGACAGGGACCTACGAGCAGTACTTC.

This clonotype was counted many times. This chain links TRBV30 with TRBJ1-3, with a possible D match to TRBD1 (5 bases). Trimming removed 0 bases from V and 5 bases from J, with 11 bases in between. Germline V CDR1 and CDR2: GTSNPN, SVGIG (reference sequence). The CDR3 is 14 residues long. For the CDR3, the DNA is TGTGCCTGGAGTGTACGGGGACCTAGAAACACCATATATTTT. Its translation: CAWSVRGPRNTIYF.

Comments on this clonotype: A much larger clone sits a single nucleotide away, making a read error possible. The chain recombines TRBV5-1 with TRBJ1-2; D gene unclear. Germline V CDR1 and CDR2: SGHRS, YFSETQ. The CDR3 runs to 14 residues. The CDR3 coding sequence is TGCGCCAGCAGCTTGGGCGGCAGTAACTATAGCTACACCTTC. This gives the protein CASSLGGSNYSYTF.